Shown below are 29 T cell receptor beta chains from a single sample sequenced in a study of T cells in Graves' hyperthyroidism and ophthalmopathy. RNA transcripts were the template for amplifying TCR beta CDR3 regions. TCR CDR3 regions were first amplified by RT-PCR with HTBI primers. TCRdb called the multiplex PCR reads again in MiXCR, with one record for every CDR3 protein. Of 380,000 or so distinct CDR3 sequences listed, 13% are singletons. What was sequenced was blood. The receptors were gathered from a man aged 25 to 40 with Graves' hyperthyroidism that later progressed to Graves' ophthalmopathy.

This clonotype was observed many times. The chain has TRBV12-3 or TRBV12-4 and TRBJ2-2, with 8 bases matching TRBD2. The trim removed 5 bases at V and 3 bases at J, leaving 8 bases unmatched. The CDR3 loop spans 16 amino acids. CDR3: CASSGRVAGHTGELFF. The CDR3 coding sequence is TGTGCCAGCAGTGGCCGGGTAGCGGGGCACACCGGGGAGCTGTTTTTT.

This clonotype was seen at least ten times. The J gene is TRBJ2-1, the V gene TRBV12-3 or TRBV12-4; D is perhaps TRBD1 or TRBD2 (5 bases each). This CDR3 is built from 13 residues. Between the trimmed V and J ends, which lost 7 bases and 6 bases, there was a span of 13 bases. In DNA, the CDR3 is TGTGCCAGCAAAGCCTTGAGGGGCAATGAGCAGTTCTTC. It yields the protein CASKALRGNEQFF.

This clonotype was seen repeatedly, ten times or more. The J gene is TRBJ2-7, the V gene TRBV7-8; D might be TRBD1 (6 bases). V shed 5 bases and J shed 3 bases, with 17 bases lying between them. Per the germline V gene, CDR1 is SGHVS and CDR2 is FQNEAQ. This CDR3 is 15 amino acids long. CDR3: CASSQTGRGIYEQYF. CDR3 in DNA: TGTGCCAGCAGCCAGACCGGTAGGGGGATCTACGAGCAGTACTTC.

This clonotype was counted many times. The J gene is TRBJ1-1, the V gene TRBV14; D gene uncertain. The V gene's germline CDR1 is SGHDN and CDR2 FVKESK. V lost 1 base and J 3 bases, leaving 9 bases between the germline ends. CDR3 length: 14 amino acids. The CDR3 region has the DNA TGTGCCAGCAGCCAAGTAGGAGGCTACACTGAAGCTTTCTTT. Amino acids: CASSQVGGYTEAFF.

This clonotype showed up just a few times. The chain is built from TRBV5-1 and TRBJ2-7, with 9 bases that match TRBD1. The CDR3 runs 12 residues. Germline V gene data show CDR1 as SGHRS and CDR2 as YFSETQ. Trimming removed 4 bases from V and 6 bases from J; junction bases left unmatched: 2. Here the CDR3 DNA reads TGCGCCAGCAGCGGACAGGGGTCCGAGCAGTACTTC. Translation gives CASSGQGSEQYF.

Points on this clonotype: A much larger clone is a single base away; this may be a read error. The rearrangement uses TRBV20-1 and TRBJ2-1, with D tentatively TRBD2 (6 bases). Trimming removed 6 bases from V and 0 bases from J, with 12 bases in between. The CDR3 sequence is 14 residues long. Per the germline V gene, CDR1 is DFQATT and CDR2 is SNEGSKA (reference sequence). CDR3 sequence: CSARDWVSYNEQFF. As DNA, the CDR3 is TGCAGTGCCAGGGACTGGGTCTCCTACAATGAGCAGTTCTTC.

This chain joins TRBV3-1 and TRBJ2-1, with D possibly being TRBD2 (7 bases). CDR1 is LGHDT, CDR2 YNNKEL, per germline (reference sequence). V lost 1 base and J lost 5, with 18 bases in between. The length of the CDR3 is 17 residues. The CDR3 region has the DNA TGTGCCAGCAGCCAAGGGGAGGGGGGGACGAATCACAATGAGCAGTTCTTC. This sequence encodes CASSQGEGGTNHNEQFF.

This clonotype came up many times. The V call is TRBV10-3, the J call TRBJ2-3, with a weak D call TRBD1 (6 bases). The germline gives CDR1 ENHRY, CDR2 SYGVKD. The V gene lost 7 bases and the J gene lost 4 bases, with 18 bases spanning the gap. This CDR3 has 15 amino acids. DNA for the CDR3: TGTGCCATCATTCAGCGGCAGGGGACCTCAGATACGCAGTATTTT. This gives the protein CAIIQRQGTSDTQYF.

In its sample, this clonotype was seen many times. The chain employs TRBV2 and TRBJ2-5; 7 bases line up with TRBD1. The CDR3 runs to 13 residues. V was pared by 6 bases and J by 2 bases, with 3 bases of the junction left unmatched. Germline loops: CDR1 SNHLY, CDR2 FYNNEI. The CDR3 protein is CASRQGSQETQYF. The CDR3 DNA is TGTGCCAGCAGACAGGGGTCTCAAGAGACCCAGTACTTC.

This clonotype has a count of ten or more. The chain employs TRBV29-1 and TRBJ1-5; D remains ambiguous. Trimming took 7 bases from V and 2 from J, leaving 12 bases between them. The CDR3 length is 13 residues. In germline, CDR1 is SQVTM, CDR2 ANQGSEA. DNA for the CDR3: TGCAGCGCCGTGTCCGGGGGCAATCAGCCCCAGCATTTT. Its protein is CSAVSGGNQPQHF.

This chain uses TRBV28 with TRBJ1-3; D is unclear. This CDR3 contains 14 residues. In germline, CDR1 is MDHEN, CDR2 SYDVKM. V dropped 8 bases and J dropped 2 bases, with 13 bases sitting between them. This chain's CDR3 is CASFKAAAGNTIYF. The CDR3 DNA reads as TGTGCCAGCTTTAAGGCGGCGGCTGGAAACACCATATATTTT.

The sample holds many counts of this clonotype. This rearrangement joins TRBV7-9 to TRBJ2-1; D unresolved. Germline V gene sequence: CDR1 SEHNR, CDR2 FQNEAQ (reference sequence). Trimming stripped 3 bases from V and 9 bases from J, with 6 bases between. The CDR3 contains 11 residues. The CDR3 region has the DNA TGTGCCAGCAGCTTCGGAAGTGAGCAGTTCTTC. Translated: CASSFGSEQFF.

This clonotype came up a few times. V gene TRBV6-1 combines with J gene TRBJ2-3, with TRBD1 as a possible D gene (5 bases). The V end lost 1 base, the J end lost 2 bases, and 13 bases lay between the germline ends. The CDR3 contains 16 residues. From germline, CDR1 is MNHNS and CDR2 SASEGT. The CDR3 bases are TGTGCCAGCAGTGAAGGGCGACAGATTTACACAGATACGCAGTATTTT. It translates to CASSEGRQIYTDTQYF.

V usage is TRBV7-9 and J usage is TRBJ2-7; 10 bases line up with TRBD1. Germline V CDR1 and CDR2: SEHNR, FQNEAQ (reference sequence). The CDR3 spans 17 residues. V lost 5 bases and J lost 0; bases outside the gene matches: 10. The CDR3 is CASSPTPGQGTSYEQYF. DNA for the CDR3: TGTGCCAGCAGCCCTACGCCGGGACAGGGGACCTCCTACGAGCAGTACTTC.

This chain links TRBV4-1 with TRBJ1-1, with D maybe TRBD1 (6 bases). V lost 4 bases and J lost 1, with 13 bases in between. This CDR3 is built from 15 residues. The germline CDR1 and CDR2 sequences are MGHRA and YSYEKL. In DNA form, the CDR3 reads TGCGCCAGCAGCCCTCGGGGCAGGGGGAACACTGAAGCTTTCTTT. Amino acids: CASSPRGRGNTEAFF.

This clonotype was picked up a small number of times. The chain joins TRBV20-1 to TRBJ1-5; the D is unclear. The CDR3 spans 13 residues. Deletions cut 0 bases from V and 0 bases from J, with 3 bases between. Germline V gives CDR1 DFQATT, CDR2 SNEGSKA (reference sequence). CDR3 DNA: TGCAGTGCTAGAGAATATAGCAATCAGCCCCAGCATTTT. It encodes CSAREYSNQPQHF.

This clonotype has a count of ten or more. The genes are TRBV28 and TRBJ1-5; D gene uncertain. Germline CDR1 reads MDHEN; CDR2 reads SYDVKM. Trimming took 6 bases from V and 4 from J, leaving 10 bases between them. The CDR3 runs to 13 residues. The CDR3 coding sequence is TGTGCCAGCAGGTCCTCGTTGAATCAGCCCCAGCATTTT. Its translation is CASRSSLNQPQHF.

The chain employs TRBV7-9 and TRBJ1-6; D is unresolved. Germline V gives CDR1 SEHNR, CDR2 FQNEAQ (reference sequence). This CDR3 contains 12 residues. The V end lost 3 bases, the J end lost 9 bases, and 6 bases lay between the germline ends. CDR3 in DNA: TGTGCCAGCAGCTTGATTTCTTCACCCCTCCACTTT. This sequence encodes CASSLISSPLHF.

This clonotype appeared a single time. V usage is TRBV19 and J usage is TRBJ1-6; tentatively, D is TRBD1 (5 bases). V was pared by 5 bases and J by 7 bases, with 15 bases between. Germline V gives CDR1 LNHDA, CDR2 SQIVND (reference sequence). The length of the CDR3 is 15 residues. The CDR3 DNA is TGTGCCAGTAGTTCACAAGGGGCTCTAAATTCACCCCTCCACTTT. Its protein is CASSSQGALNSPLHF.

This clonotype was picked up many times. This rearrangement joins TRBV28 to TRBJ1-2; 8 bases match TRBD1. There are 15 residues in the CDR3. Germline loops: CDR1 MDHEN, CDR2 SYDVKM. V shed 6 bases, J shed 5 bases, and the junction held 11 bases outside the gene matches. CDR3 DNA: TGTGCCAGCAGCCGAGGACAGGGTTTGATGTATGGCTACACCTTC. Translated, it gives CASSRGQGLMYGYTF.

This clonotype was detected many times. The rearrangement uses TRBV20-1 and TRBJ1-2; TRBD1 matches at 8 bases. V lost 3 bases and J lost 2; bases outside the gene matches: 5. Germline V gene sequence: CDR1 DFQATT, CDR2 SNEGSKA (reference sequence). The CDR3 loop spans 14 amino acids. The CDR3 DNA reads TGCAGTGCTAGGTCGGACAGGGCCAACTATGGCTACACCTTC. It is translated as CSARSDRANYGYTF.

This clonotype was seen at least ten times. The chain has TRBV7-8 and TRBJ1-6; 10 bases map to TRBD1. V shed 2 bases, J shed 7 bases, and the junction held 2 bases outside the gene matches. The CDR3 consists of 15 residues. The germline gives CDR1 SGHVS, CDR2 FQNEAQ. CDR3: CASSLQGQGNSPLHF. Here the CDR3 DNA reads TGTGCCAGCAGCTTACAGGGACAGGGGAATTCACCCCTCCACTTT.

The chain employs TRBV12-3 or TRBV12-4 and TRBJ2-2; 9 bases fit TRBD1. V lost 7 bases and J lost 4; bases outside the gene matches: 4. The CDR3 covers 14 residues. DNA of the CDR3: TGTGCCAGCACCAGGACAGGGGTCACCGGGGAGCTGTTTTTT. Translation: CASTRTGVTGELFF.

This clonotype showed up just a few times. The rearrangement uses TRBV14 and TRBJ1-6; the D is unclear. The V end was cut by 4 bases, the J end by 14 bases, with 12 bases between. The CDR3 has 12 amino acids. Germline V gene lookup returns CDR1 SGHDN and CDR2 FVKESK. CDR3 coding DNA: TGTGCCAGCAGCCCAGAGACATTGGCCCTCCACTTT. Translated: CASSPETLALHF.

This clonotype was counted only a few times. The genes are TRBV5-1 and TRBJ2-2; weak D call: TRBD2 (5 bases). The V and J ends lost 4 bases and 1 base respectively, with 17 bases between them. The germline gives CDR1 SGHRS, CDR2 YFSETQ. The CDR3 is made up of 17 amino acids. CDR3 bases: TGCGCCAGCAGCCCGAGGACTGACGCCGGGAACACCGGGGAGCTGTTTTTT. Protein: CASSPRTDAGNTGELFF.

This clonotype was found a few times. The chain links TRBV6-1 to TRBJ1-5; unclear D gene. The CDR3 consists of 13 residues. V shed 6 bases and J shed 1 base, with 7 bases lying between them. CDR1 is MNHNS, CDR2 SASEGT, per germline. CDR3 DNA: TGTGCCAGCAGACGGGAGAGCAATCAGCCCCAGCATTTT. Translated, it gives CASRRESNQPQHF.

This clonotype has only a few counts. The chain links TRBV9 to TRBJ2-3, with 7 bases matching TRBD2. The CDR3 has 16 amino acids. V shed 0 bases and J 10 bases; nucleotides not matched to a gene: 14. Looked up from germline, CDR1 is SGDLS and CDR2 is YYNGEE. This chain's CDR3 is CASSVVAELGREAQYF. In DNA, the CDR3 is TGTGCCAGCAGCGTAGTCGCGGAATTAGGTCGGGAGGCGCAGTATTTT.

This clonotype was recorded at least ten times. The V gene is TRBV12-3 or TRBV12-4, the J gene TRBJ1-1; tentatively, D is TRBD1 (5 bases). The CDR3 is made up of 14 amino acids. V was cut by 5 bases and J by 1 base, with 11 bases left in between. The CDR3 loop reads CASSPPRGNTEAFF. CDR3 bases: TGTGCCAGCAGTCCTCCAAGGGGGAACACTGAAGCTTTCTTT.

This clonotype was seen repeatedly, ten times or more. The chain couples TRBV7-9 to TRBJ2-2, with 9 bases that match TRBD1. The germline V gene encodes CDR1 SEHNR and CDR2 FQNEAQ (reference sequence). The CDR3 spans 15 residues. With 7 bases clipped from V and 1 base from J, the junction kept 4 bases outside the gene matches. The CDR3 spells CASNPGQGNTGELFF. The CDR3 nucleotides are TGTGCCAGCAACCCGGGACAGGGGAACACCGGGGAGCTGTTTTTT.